Listed below are T cell receptor beta chains from one sample, sequenced in a study of blood T cell repertoires in COVID-19. Using immunoSEQ multiplex PCR, the repertoire was profiled, and TCRdb retains in-frame clones only, with some absent. Among some 130,000 clones listed, 84% were seen once. Specimen: PBMCs or T cells enriched from blood (not recorded which). These receptors were obtained from a man aged 35 to 55 with acute COVID-19. CDR3s include the opening cysteine and the closing phenylalanine or tryptophan. D genes are given only for firm matches. Size tells how often a clone was seen (once, few, many) or the class of an expanded clone, and some rows leave it out.

d_call | cdr3_length | j_call | v_call | clone_size | cdr3_aa | cdr3_nt
NA | 14 | TRBJ2-7 | TRBV6-1 | NA | CASSDGQHSYEQYF | TGTGCCAGCAGTGACGGACAGCACTCCTACGAGCAGTACTTC
NA | 15 | TRBJ2-5 | TRBV14 | NA | CASSPAPRGSKTQYF | TGTGCCAGCAGCCCAGCCCCCCGGGGATCGAAGACCCAGTACTTC
NA | 14 | TRBJ1-5 | TRBV7-2 | once | CASSLYRGNQPQHF | TGTGCCAGCAGTCTCTACAGGGGCAATCAGCCCCAGCATTTT
NA | 15 | TRBJ2-2 | TRBV14 | once | CASSQDSVNTGELFF | TGTGCCAGCAGCCAAGATTCGGTAAACACCGGGGAGCTGTTTTTT
NA | 13 | TRBJ2-3 | TRBV11-3 | NA | CASSLSRTDTQYF | TGTGCCAGCAGCCTTAGCCGCACAGATACGCAGTATTTT
NA | 17 | TRBJ1-1 | TRBV20-1 | NA | CSASGVAVAGKGAEAFF | TGCAGTGCTAGTGGGGTCGCGGTGGCAGGGAAGGGTGCTGAAGCTTTCTTT
NA | 14 | TRBJ2-5 | TRBV20-1 | NA | CSASPDGEQETQYF | TGCAGTGCTAGTCCAGACGGAGAACAAGAGACCCAGTACTTC
NA | 15 | TRBJ1-1 | TRBV7-6 | once | CASSLSGGGNTEAFF | TGTGCCAGCAGCCTCTCCGGGGGGGGGAACACTGAAGCTTTCTTT
TRBD2 | 15 | TRBJ2-2 | TRBV28 | NA | CASRTLLASTGELFF | TGTGCCAGCAGGACCCTACTAGCGAGTACCGGGGAGCTGTTTTTT
NA | 14 | TRBJ1-1 | TRBV5-1 | NA | CASSLDPGNTEAFF | TGCGCCAGCAGCTTGGATCCGGGGAACACTGAAGCTTTCTTT
TRBD1 | 16 | TRBJ1-3 | TRBV30 | NA | CAWSVWGQISGNTIYF | TGTGCCTGGAGTGTCTGGGGACAGATCTCTGGAAACACCATATATTTT
TRBD1 | 17 | TRBJ2-7 | TRBV28 | NA | CASSLPLWTGGSYEQYF | TGTGCCAGCAGTCTCCCTCTCTGGACAGGGGGTTCCTACGAGCAGTACTTC
NA | 12 | TRBJ2-7 | TRBV29-1 | NA | CSVQSDTYEQYF | TGCAGCGTTCAAAGTGACACCTACGAGCAGTACTTC
TRBD1 | 15 | TRBJ2-7 | TRBV4-3 | once | CASSQLRDRGNEQYF | TGCGCCAGCAGCCAACTCCGGGACAGGGGGAACGAGCAGTACTTC
TRBD1 | 16 | TRBJ1-4 | TRBV27 | NA | CASSLQGAPTNEKLFF | TGTGCCAGCAGTTTACAGGGGGCGCCTACTAATGAAAAACTGTTTTTT
NA | 16 | TRBJ2-1 | TRBV9 | NA | CASSPQARVGANEQFF | TGTGCCAGCAGCCCCCAGGCGAGGGTGGGGGCCAATGAGCAGTTCTTC
NA | 13 | TRBJ2-1 | TRBV2 | NA | CASAGYSYNEQFF | TGTGCCAGCGCGGGGTACTCCTACAATGAGCAGTTCTTC
NA | 15 | TRBJ2-1 | TRBV6-2/TRBV6-3 | few | CASSTRDNTYNEQFF | TGTGCCAGCAGTACAAGGGACAACACCTACAATGAGCAGTTCTTC
NA | 16 | TRBJ1-1 | TRBV6-5 | NA | CASSYHTGLGSTEAFF | TGTGCCAGCAGTTACCACACAGGACTAGGAAGCACTGAAGCTTTCTTT
NA | 16 | TRBJ1-4 | TRBV7-9 | NA | CASSRRAGRTNEKLFF | TGTGCCAGCAGCCGGAGGGCGGGGAGGACTAATGAAAAACTGTTTTTT
NA | 13 | TRBJ2-5 | TRBV30 | once | CAWSVQGGETQYF | TGTGCCTGGAGTGTACAGGGTGGGGAGACCCAGTACTTC
NA | 15 | TRBJ2-3 | TRBV2 | NA | CASSANSGRTDTQYF | TGTGCCAGCAGTGCCAATAGCGGACGCACAGATACGCAGTATTTT
TRBD2 | 15 | TRBJ2-5 | TRBV10-3 | once | CAISAGGSQTETQYF | TGTGCCATCAGTGCGGGGGGAAGCCAGACGGAGACCCAGTACTTC
NA | 15 | TRBJ2-7 | TRBV24-1 | NA | CATSDLDQGPYEQYF | TGTGCCACCAGTGATTTGGATCAGGGCCCCTACGAGCAGTACTTC
NA | 14 | TRBJ1-1 | TRBV18 | NA | CASSPRQGLAEAFF | TGTGCCAGCTCACCAAGGCAGGGTCTAGCTGAAGCTTTCTTT
NA | 13 | TRBJ2-1 | TRBV9 | NA | CASSGEGSYEQFF | TGTGCCAGCAGCGGAGAAGGGAGTTATGAGCAGTTCTTC
NA | 13 | TRBJ1-1 | TRBV9 | NA | CASSVAPSDEAFF | TGTGCCAGCAGCGTAGCTCCGTCTGATGAGGCTTTCTTT
NA | 14 | TRBJ1-1 | TRBV15 | NA | CATSPYRDTPEAFF | TGTGCCACCAGCCCGTATAGGGACACACCAGAAGCTTTCTTT
NA | 12 | TRBJ1-4 | TRBV11-2 | NA | CASSSQDEKLFF | TGTGCCAGCAGCTCCCAGGATGAAAAACTGTTTTTT
TRBD2 | 14 | TRBJ2-1 | TRBV4-3 | NA | CASSQGGRDNEQFF | TGCGCCAGCAGCCAAGGTGGGAGGGACAATGAGCAGTTCTTC
TRBD1 | 14 | TRBJ2-4 | TRBV11-1 | NA | CASSGQGGQNIQYF | TGTGCCAGCAGCGGACAGGGGGGCCAAAACATTCAGTACTTC
TRBD1 | 15 | TRBJ2-1 | TRBV6-2/TRBV6-3 | once | CASSYGGQGINEQFF | TGTGCCAGCAGTTACGGGGGACAGGGTATAAATGAGCAGTTCTTC
NA | 15 | TRBJ2-2 | TRBV6-5 | NA | CASKEHRVETGELFF | TGTGCCAGCAAAGAACACAGGGTCGAAACCGGGGAGCTGTTTTTT
NA | 13 | TRBJ2-3 | TRBV28 | NA | CASSSQGWGTQYF | TGTGCCAGCAGTTCACAGGGATGGGGGACGCAGTATTTT
TRBD2 | 16 | TRBJ2-3 | TRBV18 | NA | CASSPWSSGGGDTQYF | TGTGCCAGCTCACCATGGTCTAGCGGGGGCGGCGATACGCAGTATTTT
NA | 14 | TRBJ1-6 | TRBV2 | NA | CASSDEGGNSPLHF | TGTGCCAGCAGTGATGAGGGGGGGAATTCACCCCTCCACTTT
NA | 15 | TRBJ1-2 | TRBV2 | once | CASSEEGAGNYGYTF | TGTGCCAGCAGTGAAGAAGGGGCCGGTAACTATGGCTACACCTTC
NA | 13 | TRBJ2-3 | TRBV30 | once | CAWSVQGGDTQYF | TGTGCCTGGAGTGTACAAGGCGGAGATACGCAGTATTTT
TRBD1 | 14 | TRBJ1-5 | TRBV12-5 | once | CASGPGGGNQPQHF | TGTGCTAGTGGTCCAGGGGGTGGCAATCAGCCCCAGCATTTT
TRBD2 | 15 | TRBJ2-5 | TRBV9 | NA | CASSPVAGASETQYF | TGTGCCAGCAGCCCAGTAGCGGGAGCTAGCGAGACCCAGTACTTC
NA | 13 | TRBJ1-6 | TRBV6-2/TRBV6-3 | NA | CASSSPGDSPLHF | TGTGCCAGCAGTTCGCCAGGGGATTCACCCCTCCACTTT